Listed here are 20 T cell receptor beta chains from one sample, sequenced in a study of T cell responses to AZD1222 COVID-19 vaccine. The protocol was immunoSEQ multiplex PCR, while the TCRdb copy is restricted to in-frame clones and leaves out a portion. The sample has about 130,000 clones, nearly 90% seen once; the top ten hold about 6%. The starting material was peripheral blood, obtained 28 days after the second AZD1222 dose. These TCRs come from an adult who received the AZD1222 COVID-19 vaccine.

The rearrangement links TRBV6-5 to TRBJ1-2; D gene ambiguous. V lost 0 bases to trimming and J lost 3 bases, with 11 bases between them. Looked up from germline, CDR1 is MNHEY and CDR2 is SVGAGI. The CDR3 loop spans 15 amino acids. The CDR3 is CASSYSSQNYYGYTF. DNA of the CDR3: TGTGCCAGCAGTTACTCGAGCCAGAACTACTATGGCTACACCTTC.

CDR3 nucleotides: TGTGCCAGCAGCTTATGGGACATACAAGAGACCCAGTACTTC. Protein: CASSLWDIQETQYF. This chain uses TRBV7-9 with TRBJ2-5; tentatively, D is TRBD1 (6 bases). There are 14 residues in the CDR3. Trimming removed 2 bases at V and 2 bases at J, with 9 bases between. Germline CDR1 is SEHNR and CDR2 is FQNEAQ (reference sequence).

The chain has TRBV5-6 and TRBJ1-1, with unresolved D. V lost 1 base and J 2 bases, leaving 6 bases between the germline ends. The CDR3 extends over 13 amino acids. Germline loops: CDR1 SGHDT, CDR2 YYEEEE. The CDR3 bases are TGTGCCAGCAGCTTGAGAAGAAACACTGAAGCTTTCTTT. Protein sequence: CASSLRRNTEAFF. Looking up the rest from reference TRBV5-6 and TRBJ1-1 gives the full variable domain: DAGVTQSPTHLIKTRGQQVTLRCSPKSGHDTVSWYQQALGQGPQFIFQYYEEEERQRGNFPDRFSGHQFPNYSSELNVNALLLGDSALYLCASSLRRNTEAFFGQGTRLTVV.

The V gene is TRBV5-1, the J gene TRBJ2-7, with D possibly being TRBD1 or TRBD2 (5 bases each). Trimming shortened V by 6 bases and J by 4 bases, and 11 bases separated the two germline ends. The CDR3 runs 12 residues. Germline-derived CDR1 and CDR2 are SGHRS and YFSETQ. CDR3 DNA sequence: TGCGCCAGCATGGGACGGGGATACGAGCAGTACTTC. Translated, it gives CASMGRGYEQYF.

The chain couples TRBV18 to TRBJ2-5, with D possibly TRBD2 on 6 matching bases. V was pared by 6 bases and J by 2 bases, with 16 bases between. The length of the CDR3 is 15 residues. CDR1 and CDR2 from the germline V gene are KGHSH and LQKENI. CDR3 residues: CASSPSGGNQETQYF. As DNA, the CDR3 is TGTGCCAGCTCCCCTAGTGGGGGGAATCAAGAGACCCAGTACTTC.

This chain uses TRBV27 with TRBJ1-5, with 8 bases identical to TRBD1. V gave up 4 bases and J gave up 4 bases; unmatched junction bases: 9. Per germline, CDR1 MNHEY and CDR2 SMNVEV (reference sequence). The CDR3 has 16 amino acids. The CDR3 protein is CASSSPGGLGNQPQHF. The CDR3 DNA reads TGTGCCAGCAGTTCCCCAGGGGGCTTAGGAAATCAGCCCCAGCATTTT.

The chain carries TRBV20-1 and TRBJ1-2, with D unresolved. Germline V gives CDR1 DFQATT, CDR2 SNEGSKA (reference sequence). Trimming left V 5 bases short and J 1 base short, with 5 bases between. CDR3 length: 11 amino acids. The CDR3 DNA follows: TGCAGTGCTGGGGTTAACTATGGCTACACCTTC. It codes for CSAGVNYGYTF.

V gene TRBV9 combines with J gene TRBJ2-3, with 10 bases that match TRBD2. The V and J ends lost 4 bases and 6 bases, in that order; junction bases with no gene match: 11. The CDR3 spans 16 residues. Germline CDR1 reads SGDLS; CDR2 reads YYNGEE. The CDR3 loop is CASSPGLAGVGDTQYF. Written as DNA, the CDR3 is TGTGCCAGCAGCCCTGGCCTAGCGGGAGTAGGGGATACGCAGTATTTT.

The gene calls are TRBV15 and TRBJ1-2; tentatively, D is TRBD1 (6 bases). The CDR3 covers 15 residues. Germline CDR1 reads LNHNV; CDR2 reads YYDKDF (reference sequence). Trimming took off 0 bases at V and 6 bases at J, with 14 bases between the two ends. The CDR3 reads CATSRERRGEDGYTF. The DNA for the CDR3 is TGTGCCACCAGCAGAGAACGCAGGGGTGAAGATGGCTACACCTTC.

The J gene is TRBJ2-2, the V gene TRBV5-1, with a weak D call TRBD2 (5 bases). Deletions cut 1 base from V and 7 bases from J, with 11 bases between. The CDR3 sequence is 14 residues long. Germline assignment: CDR1 SGHRS and CDR2 YFSETQ. CDR3: CASSLPQRFGELFF. As DNA, the CDR3 is TGCGCCAGCAGCTTGCCGCAGCGGTTCGGGGAGCTGTTTTTT.

The genes are TRBV19 and TRBJ1-5; D call uncertain. This CDR3 is 15 amino acids long. Per the germline V gene, CDR1 is LNHDA and CDR2 is SQIVND (reference sequence). V was clipped by 6 bases and J by 0 bases, with 12 bases between them. CDR3 nucleotides: TGTGCCAGTAGACCCGATATTAATAGCAATCAGCCCCAGCATTTT. Amino acids: CASRPDINSNQPQHF.

This clone has only one observation. Other DNA sequences within the sample encode an identical CDR3. This chain joins TRBV7-2 and TRBJ1-5; D is unclear. Germline V gives CDR1 SGHTA, CDR2 FQGNSA. Trimming cost V 4 bases and J 2 bases, with 9 bases left between them. This CDR3 has 14 amino acids. CDR3 DNA: TGTGCCAGCAGCTCGGACGGGGGCAATCAGCCCCAGCATTTT. Encoded protein: CASSSDGGNQPQHF.

The chain couples TRBV3-1 (or the pseudogene TRBV3-2) to TRBJ1-2, with no clear D. Trimming cost V 0 bases and J 4 bases, with 9 bases left between them. Germline CDR1 LGHDT, CDR2 YNNKEL (reference sequence). The CDR3 is made up of 14 amino acids. The DNA of the CDR3 is TGTGCCAGCAGCCAAGAACGACCTACCTATGGCTACACCTTC. It is translated as CASSQERPTYGYTF.

The V call is TRBV11-3, the J call TRBJ2-7; D remains unclear. With 3 bases removed from V and 0 bases from J, the gap between germline ends came to 6 bases. CDR3 length equals 13 residues. Per the germline V gene, CDR1 is SGHNT and CDR2 is YENEEA. Here the CDR3 reads CASSFGSSYEQYF. CDR3 nucleotides: TGTGCCAGCAGCTTCGGGTCCTCCTACGAGCAGTACTTC.

The chain is built from TRBV7-2 and TRBJ1-1; D unclear. The germline CDR1 and CDR2 sequences are SGHTA and FQGNSA. The CDR3 extends over 15 amino acids. V gave up 5 bases and J gave up 1 base, with 14 bases separating them. The chain's CDR3 is CASSGTPAANTEAFF. As DNA, the CDR3 is TGTGCCAGCAGCGGCACACCCGCTGCGAACACTGAAGCTTTCTTT.

V is TRBV7-9 and J is TRBJ1-2; 9 positions match TRBD1. V lost 5 bases, J lost 4 bases, and 5 bases stayed unmatched. Germline assignment: CDR1 SEHNR and CDR2 FQNEAQ (reference sequence). The CDR3 totals 14 residues. In DNA form, the CDR3 reads TGTGCCAGCAGCACAATGACAGGGGGCTATGGCTACACCTTC. Translation: CASSTMTGGYGYTF.

This clone has a single count. CDR3 residues: CATRGLGSIEAFF. The CDR3 DNA is TGTGCCACCAGGGGTTTGGGGTCCATTGAAGCTTTCTTT. The chain couples TRBV28 to TRBJ1-1; a possible D gene is TRBD1 (6 bases). Trimming shortened V by 10 bases and J by 7 bases, and 19 bases separated the two germline ends. There are 13 residues in the CDR3. Germline V lookup: CDR1 MDHEN, CDR2 SYDVKM.

This chain joins TRBV10-3 and TRBJ2-7; possibly TRBD2 for D (6 bases). The CDR3 runs to 17 residues. Trimming took 0 bases from V and 1 from J, leaving 16 bases between them. Germline CDR1 and CDR2: ENHRY and SYGVKD. CDR3 sequence reads: CAISESIGGRRSYEQYF. The CDR3 DNA sequence: TGTGCCATCAGTGAGTCGATCGGGGGAAGAAGGTCCTACGAGCAGTACTTC.

This chain joins TRBV30 and TRBJ2-1, with 7 bases fitting TRBD1. The ends lost 0 bases at V and 4 bases at J; junction bases unmatched: 6. CDR1 and CDR2 from the germline V gene are GTSNPN and SVGIG (reference sequence). There are 15 residues in the CDR3. The CDR3 here is CAWSVLGQQYNEQFF. The CDR3 region has the DNA TGTGCCTGGAGTGTACTGGGACAGCAGTACAATGAGCAGTTCTTC.

The V gene is TRBV6-6, the J gene TRBJ2-7; 8 bases are shared with TRBD2. The CDR3 runs 18 residues. Trimming cost V 5 bases and J 4 bases; bases outside gene matches: 19. Germline V gene sequence: CDR1 MNHNY, CDR2 SVGAGI (reference sequence). CDR3 sequence (DNA): TGTGCCAGCAGTCCGGGACTAGTTTGGAGGGGGGAGGCGTACGAGCAGTACTTC. Encoded protein: CASSPGLVWRGEAYEQYF.